This T cell receptor (beta chain) was sequenced in a study of T cells in Graves' hyperthyroidism and ophthalmopathy (dated by TCRdb to about 2019). Looking at the study overall: Peripheral blood samples were taken at the time of initial diagnosis, prior to any treatment. TCR V-J signatures able to tell the groups apart were searched for in a discovery cohort of more than 90 patients, of whom around 43 had Graves' ophthalmopathy and around 56 had stable Graves' hyperthyroidism. Whether ophthalmopathy could be predicted prospectively was tested in an independent validation cohort made up of under 20 hyperthyroidism patients plus 17 patients who later progressed to ophthalmopathy. The 85 to 100 discovery patients were randomly split 7:3 into training and test sets. In addition, the study compared T-cell repertoires in thyroid tissue and in blood from several Graves' hyperthyroidism patients. Following sampling, methimazole starting at 30 mg daily was given to hyperthyroidism patients, and high-dose intravenous methylprednisolone was given to ophthalmopathy patients. TCR Vbeta CDR3 sequencing of 135 peripheral blood samples (43 ophthalmopathy, roughly 74 hyperthyroidism and roughly 17 progressor patients) is reported in the paper.

Here is what the overall study found, with its caveats: Most expanded thyroid clonotypes (frequency above 0.001) were also detected in blood, suggesting blood repertoires may reflect thyroid immune responses. In validation, the model predicted progression to ophthalmopathy with 55% to 71% sensitivity and around 72% specificity, a median of around six months before onset. Sample size was not statistically predetermined, and blinding of investigators to group allocation was not performed. A 13 V-J signature model separated ophthalmopathy from stable hyperthyroidism, with approximately 86% sensitivity and 81% to 82% specificity in cross-validation and 80%/75% in testing.

Remarks on this clonotype: What antigen it recognizes has not been identified. No base-level quality is on record; no much larger clone is a single base apart.

The CDR3 sequence holds 17 residues, the cysteine and phenylalanine included. Only CDR3 DNA is held: 51 bases, read in frame from base 1. The germline V gene supplies CDR1 SGHVS and CDR2 FNYEAQ. V trim: 4 bases; J trim: 3 bases; unmatched bases: 11. TCR beta CDR3 regions were amplified from RNA transcripts. For the first round of RT-PCR on the TCR CDR3, the HTBI primer set was used together with the Qiagen OneStep RT-PCR kit. The libraries were constructed in a second round of multiplex PCR and then size-selected and purified. Libraries were sequenced paired-end with 100 bp reads on an Illumina HiSeq2000. In the paper's pipeline: SOAPnuke was used to process the raw data, with reads discarded if the reads contained adapters or uncalled bases, had a mean Phred below 15, or lacked an exact constant-primer or identifier match. High-quality paired reads were merged using COPE v1.2.5, and each unique nucleotide sequence was defined as a clonotype. Clonotypes were aligned to IMGT TRBV, TRBD and TRBJ reference segments using MiTCR v1.1. Only V-J combinations with frequency above 0.0001, covering approximately 99% of repertoires, were analysed. The TCS score was defined as the ratio of F50 (clonal expansion) to E x V (chaos), calculated using BLOSUM62-based TCRdist between CDR3 peptides within each V-J. Welch's t-statistics and random forest reduced some 510 V-J features to 10 to 15, which were used in a naive Bayes classifier (R e1071). The public reads were reprocessed in TCRdb via fastp at Q25 and MiXCR, keeping in-frame beta chains. Identical CDR3 protein sequences are pooled into one entry, listed with their most common genes and DNA. TCRdb assigned the V and J calls; the authors' analysis was not used. A total of 95,000 to 100,000 distinct CDR3 sequences appear in this sample, roughly 56% of them only once. Clones ranked in the top ten supply 27% of the sample.

A patient counted as having stable Graves' hyperthyroidism if no progression to ophthalmopathy occurred over 18 months of follow-up. The hyperthyroidism patients were between 18 and 65 years old and newly diagnosed, with a disease duration of less than 2 months. Any patient with an uncontrolled infection, another autoimmune disease, pregnancy or lactation was excluded. Diagnoses were established on the basis of clinical symptoms, serum thyroxine and TRAb, thyroid ultrasound, and orbital computed tomography. PBMCs were separated from under 11 ml of fresh peripheral blood using Ficoll-Paque density gradient centrifugation. Total RNA was extracted with Trizol reagent, and quality was checked on an Agilent 2100 Bioanalyzer.

Material for sequencing was blood. The sequence derives from a woman aged 35 to 49 with Graves' hyperthyroidism. The V and J genes are TRBV7-6 and TRBJ1-5; 8 central bases correspond to TRBD1. The CDR3 protein is CASSWGQERVDNQPQHF. The sequenced DNA: TGTGCCAGCAGCTGGGGACAGGAGAGAGTGGACAATCAGCCCCAGCATTTT.